Listed here are 7 T cell receptor beta chains from one sample, sequenced in a study of Graves' ophthalmopathy and Graves' hyperthyroidism. Amplification of the TCR beta CDR3 regions used RNA transcripts (as template). A first-round RT-PCR used HTBI primers, followed by a second-round multiplex PCR. TCRdb reprocessed the multiplex PCR reads with MiXCR, giving one entry per CDR3 protein. The repertoire holds around 660,000 distinct CDR3 sequences, with roughly 39% as singletons. Source material: peripheral blood. The receptors were sampled from an adult man with Graves' ophthalmopathy.

The chain carries TRBV24-1 and TRBJ2-3; the D gene is possibly TRBD2 (6 bases). Germline values: CDR1 KGHDR, CDR2 SFDVKD. The CDR3 covers 15 residues. V lost 4 bases and J 0 bases, leaving 10 bases between the germline ends. CDR3 amino acids: CATSEGTSSTDTQYF. The CDR3 DNA sequence: TGTGCCACCAGTGAAGGGACTTCTAGCACAGATACGCAGTATTTT.

J is TRBJ2-7 and V is TRBV29-1; maybe TRBD2 (6 bases). Trimming stripped 2 bases from V and 4 bases from J, with 18 bases between. Germline CDR1 reads SQVTM; CDR2 reads ANQGSEA. The CDR3 totals 15 residues. The CDR3 loop reads CSVERQAGSSYEQYF. In nucleotides, the CDR3 is TGCAGCGTTGAACGCCAGGCCGGGAGTTCGTACGAGCAGTACTTC.

At least ten counts were recorded for this clonotype. J is TRBJ1-4 and V is TRBV20-1, with 7 bases lining up with TRBD1. The germline V gene encodes CDR1 DFQATT and CDR2 SNEGSKA (reference sequence). There are 13 residues in the CDR3. V shed 5 bases and J 5 bases; nucleotides not matched to a gene: 5. The CDR3 loop reads CSAPTGRNEKLFF. The CDR3 DNA is TGCAGTGCTCCGACAGGGAGAAATGAAAAACTGTTTTTT.

The J gene is TRBJ2-5, the V gene TRBV5-1; D possibly uses TRBD1 or TRBD2 (5 bases each). V was clipped by 5 bases and J by 9 bases, with 20 bases between them. This CDR3 comprises 14 residues. Germline assignment: CDR1 SGHRS and CDR2 YFSETQ. The CDR3, as DNA: TGCGCCAGCAGGTGGGACGGTCGGAATCAGCCCCAGTACTTC. It encodes CASRWDGRNQPQYF.

On this clonotype: A much larger clone is a single base away; this may be a read error. The chain joins TRBV10-3 to TRBJ1-1; no clear D. The CDR3 spans 13 residues. CDR1 and CDR2 from the germline V gene are ENHRY and SYGVKD. Trimming removed 5 bases at V and 8 bases at J, with 15 bases between. The CDR3 nucleotides are TGTGCCATCAGTTTACGGTTACGGGTCGAAGCTTTCTTT. Protein sequence: CAISLRLRVEAFF.

This clonotype was seen repeatedly, ten times or more. The chain has TRBV7-2 and TRBJ1-2; 7 bases are shared with TRBD1. CDR1 is SGHTA and CDR2 is FQGNSA in the germline V gene. This CDR3 spans 14 amino acids. J gave up 5 bases and V 3 bases, and 6 bases lay outside the gene matches. This chain's CDR3 is CASSFSGTEYGYTF. DNA for the CDR3: TGTGCCAGCAGCTTCTCAGGGACAGAATATGGCTACACCTTC.

This clonotype has only a few counts. The chain employs TRBV5-4 and TRBJ1-2; the D is unclear. CDR3 size: 15 residues. V lost 0 bases and J 8 bases, leaving 17 bases between the germline ends. The germline gives CDR1 SGHNT, CDR2 YYREEE (reference sequence). As DNA, the CDR3 is TGTGCCAGCAGCTTGGCGGGTAGCGGGCAGTGGGGCTACACCTTC. Its translation: CASSLAGSGQWGYTF.